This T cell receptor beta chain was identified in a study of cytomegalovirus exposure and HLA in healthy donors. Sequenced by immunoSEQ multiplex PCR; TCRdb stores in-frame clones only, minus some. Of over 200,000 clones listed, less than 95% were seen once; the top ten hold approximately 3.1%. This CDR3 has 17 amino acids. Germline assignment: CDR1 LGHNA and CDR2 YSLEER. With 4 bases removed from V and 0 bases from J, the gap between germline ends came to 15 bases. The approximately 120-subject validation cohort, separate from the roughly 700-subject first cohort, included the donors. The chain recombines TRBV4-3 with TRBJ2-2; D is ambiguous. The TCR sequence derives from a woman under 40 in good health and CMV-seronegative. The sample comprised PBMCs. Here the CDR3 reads CASSLGAGYSNTGELFF. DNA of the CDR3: TGCGCCAGCAGCCTCGGAGCTGGCTACTCGAACACCGGGGAGCTGTTTTTT.